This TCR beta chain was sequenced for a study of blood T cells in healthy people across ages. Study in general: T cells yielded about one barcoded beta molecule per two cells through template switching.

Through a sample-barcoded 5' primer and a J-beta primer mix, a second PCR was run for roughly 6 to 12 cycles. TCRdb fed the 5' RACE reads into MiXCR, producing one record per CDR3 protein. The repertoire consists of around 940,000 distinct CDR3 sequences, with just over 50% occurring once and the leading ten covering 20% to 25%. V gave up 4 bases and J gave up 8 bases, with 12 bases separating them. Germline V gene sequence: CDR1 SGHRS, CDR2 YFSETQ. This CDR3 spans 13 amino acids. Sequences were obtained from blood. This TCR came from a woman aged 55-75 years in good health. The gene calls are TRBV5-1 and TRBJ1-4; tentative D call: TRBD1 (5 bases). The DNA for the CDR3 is TGCGCCAGCAGCCCGGCAGGGAGGGAAAAACTGTTTTTT. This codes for CASSPAGREKLFF.